This T cell receptor beta chain emerged from a study of T-cell reconstitution after alpha-beta-depleted transplantation in children. Study observations and caveats: There were reportedly several hundred expanded graft clones from which alpha-beta T cells came about two months after transplant. The main origin of T-cell counts and diversity one year after transplant was newly produced T cells.

As concerns this clonotype: The target antigen is unknown.

The library targeted TCRbeta and was prepared with unique molecular identifiers. TCRdb re-analysed the PCR reads in MiXCR, keeping a single row per CDR3 protein. Found here are around 200,000 distinct CDR3 sequences, roughly 9.1% of them singletons; the top ten hold 35% to 45%. Trimming removed 2 bases from V and 5 bases from J, with 13 bases in between. Germline loops: CDR1 SGHRS, CDR2 YFSETQ. The CDR3 extends over 14 amino acids. Here the sequenced sample was PBMCs, mostly from graft donor cells, taken 360 days after TCRalphabeta/CD19-depleted stem cell transplant. This rearrangement joins TRBV5-1 to TRBJ1-2, with D possibly matching TRBD1 (6 bases). The sequence was collected from a male patient under 10 years old who had a stem cell transplant for acute myeloid leukemia, so the T cells may come from the graft donor. The CDR3, as DNA: TGCGCCAGCAGCTTTTTCGGGACACCTTATGGCTACACCTTC. Encoded protein: CASSFFGTPYGYTF.